What follows are 26 T cell receptor beta chains derived from one specimen sequenced in a study of T cells in women clearing cervical HPV infection. Only in-frame clones appear in the TCRdb table, and some are missing; sequencing was by immunoSEQ multiplex PCR. Its table lists under 50,000 clones. Sequencing input: blood buffy coat. The receptors come from a woman between 18 and 75 years old with a cervical HPV16 infection that either progressed to CIN3+ or cleared (not recorded which).

As to this clone: The sequence runs out 3 residues before the end of the CDR3; the remainder is reconstructed from the germline J gene. The chain employs TRBV29-1 and TRBJ1-2; 9 bases line up with TRBD1. The CDR3 sequence is 16 residues long. With V trimmed by 6 bases and J by 6 bases, 17 bases remained unmatched. Germline values: CDR1 SQVTM, CDR2 ANQGSEA. CDR3 in amino acids: CSVRASDRGVMHGYTF. The sequenced CDR3 bases are TGCAGCGTCCGGGCCTCGGACAGGGGAGTAATGCATGGC.

As for this clone: The CDR3 goes on 3 residues after the read ends, and that part is filled in from the germline J gene. This sequence joins TRBV11-2 and TRBJ2-7; 7 bases are shared with TRBD1. Germline V gives CDR1 SGHAT, CDR2 FQNNGV. V trimming: 5 bases; J trimming: 2 bases; junction bases outside the gene matches: 9. The CDR3 consists of 15 residues. The CDR3 bases that were read are TGTGCCAGCAGCCTAGGGGACAGACTCACCTACGAG. Translated: CASSLGDRLTYE. The complete CDR3 sequence is CASSLGDRLTYEQYF.

On this clone itself: The CDR3 goes on 3 residues after the read ends, and that part is filled in from the germline J gene. The genes are TRBV20-1 and TRBJ2-1, with 8 bases aligning to TRBD2. V trimming: 6 bases; J trimming: 8 bases; junction bases outside the gene matches: 9. Germline V gives CDR1 DFQATT, CDR2 SNEGSKA (reference sequence). The CDR3 runs 13 residues. Here the CDR3 reads CSAPIAGSYEQFF. The covered CDR3 bases are TGCAGTGCCCCCATAGCGGGATCGTATGAG.

In the case of this clone: The sequence runs out 3 residues before the end of the CDR3; the remainder is reconstructed from the germline J gene. The chain couples TRBV19 to TRBJ2-3; 7 positions match TRBD1. The CDR3 covers 18 residues. The germline V gene has CDR1 LNHDA and CDR2 SQIVND (reference sequence). The chain's CDR3 is CASSTTGTDTYSNQPQYF. The CDR3 DNA, read in part, is TGTGCCAGTAGTACGACCGGGACAGATACGTATAGCAATCAGCCG.

A note on this clone: At one of its ends the junction is not consistent with the germline gene, which may arise from a read error. Read data end 3 residues before the CDR3 end; the end is taken from the germline J gene. The rearrangement links TRBV6-2 or TRBV6-3 to TRBJ2-7; D call uncertain. The germline V gene has CDR1 MNHEY and CDR2 SVGEGT. The CDR3 spans 11 residues. The CDR3 spells CATSLSYEQYF. The covered CDR3 bases are TGTGCCACCAGTCTCTCCTACGAG.

Notes on this clone: The CDR3 end is not reached by the read, which stops 3 residues before it; the germline J gene fills it in. This chain links TRBV18 with TRBJ2-7; TRBD1 agrees at 8 bases. V dropped 6 bases and J dropped 5; count of bases not matched to a gene: 3. The CDR3 totals 12 residues. From germline, CDR1 is KGHSH and CDR2 LQKENI. The CDR3 spells CASSEQGDEQYF. Partial CDR3 DNA: TGTGCCAGCTCGGAACAGGGGGACGAG.

About this clone itself: The read is 3 residues too short to cover the CDR3 end, so that end is filled in from the germline J gene. This rearrangement joins TRBV5-1 to TRBJ1-2, with 8 positions matching TRBD1. CDR1 and CDR2 from the germline V gene are SGHRS and YFSETQ. J lost 4 bases, V lost 4 bases, and 15 bases had no gene match. The CDR3 has 17 amino acids. Here the CDR3 reads CASSQGGQGSSVYGYTF. CDR3 bases read: TGCGCCAGCAGCCAGGGAGGACAGGGCTCTTCGGTCTATGGC.

Worth noting for this clone: The DNA ends 3 residues before the CDR3 does, and the rest of the CDR3 is filled in from the germline J gene. The chain combines TRBV6-1 with TRBJ1-4; 8 bases agree with TRBD1. V shed 4 bases and J 7 bases; nucleotides not matched to a gene: 5. In germline, CDR1 is MNHNS, CDR2 SASEGT. The CDR3 extends over 14 amino acids. The CDR3: CASSVQGGAEKLFF. The sequenced part of the CDR3 DNA is TGTGCCAGCAGTGTACAGGGGGGCGCTGAAAAA.

Notes on this clone: The read terminates 3 residues ahead of where the CDR3 ends, so the germline J gene completes it. The chain is built from TRBV6-4 and TRBJ2-5; D may be TRBD1 (6 bases). The CDR3 consists of 16 residues. Germline assignment: CDR1 MRHNA and CDR2 SNTAGT. CDR3 DNA, as far as it was read: TGTGCCAGCAGTGACTCGAGGGGGTCTGGCACAGATACC. It yields the protein CASSDSRGSGTDT. The full-length CDR3 reads as CASSDSRGSGTDTQYF.

Concerning this clone: The read ends 3 residues before the CDR3 terminus; that terminus is restored from the germline J gene. The genes are TRBV28 and TRBJ2-7, with D possibly being TRBD2 (5 bases). In germline, CDR1 is MDHEN, CDR2 SYDVKM. The CDR3 consists of 13 residues. V lost 6 bases and J lost 3, with 12 bases in between. CDR3 DNA, as far as it was read: TGTGCCAGCAGCCCCGGCGGGCGCTACGAG. Its protein product is CASSPGGRYE. The entire CDR3 is CASSPGGRYEQYF.

Incomplete CDR3 DNA: TGTGCCAGCAGATCGAACTATGGT. As protein: CASRSNYG. The whole CDR3 region reads CASRSNYGQYF. The chain employs TRBV6-2 or TRBV6-3 and TRBJ2-4; unclear D gene. The CDR3 end lies 3 residues beyond the end of the read and is filled in from the germline J gene. The CDR3 is 11 residues long. Germline V lookup: CDR1 MNHEY, CDR2 SVGEGT.

Remarks on this clone: The CDR3 goes on 3 residues after the read ends, and that part is filled in from the germline J gene. The J gene is TRBJ1-2, the V gene TRBV7-2, with a weak D call TRBD1 (6 bases). Trimming cost V 4 bases and J 0 bases, with 12 bases left between them. The CDR3 totals 15 residues. Germline V gene lookup returns CDR1 SGHTA and CDR2 FQGNSA. The CDR3 DNA, read in part, is TGTGCCAGCAGCTCCCGACAGGTAGCTAACTATGGC. Encoded protein: CASSSRQVANYG. The whole CDR3 region reads CASSSRQVANYGYTF. Filled out from reference TRBV7-2 and TRBJ1-2, the complete variable domain reads GAGVSQSPSNKVTEKGKDVELRCDPISGHTALYWYRQSLGQGLEFLIYFQGNSAPDKSGLPSDRFSAERTGGSVSTLTIQRTQQEDSAVYLCASSSRQVANYGYTFGSGTRLTVV.

A note on this clone: The CDR3 end is not reached by the read, which stops 3 residues before it; the germline J gene fills it in. The genes are TRBV19 and TRBJ2-2; D possibly matches TRBD1 or TRBD2 (6 bases each). Germline lookup yields CDR1 LNHDA and CDR2 SQIVND (reference sequence). The CDR3 has 15 amino acids. V shed 10 bases and J shed 3 bases, with 18 bases lying between them. The DNA read from the CDR3 is TGTGCCACCGAGGGGGAGGCTAGAGACACCGGGGAG. This encodes CATEGEARDTGE. The whole CDR3 is CATEGEARDTGELFF.

In regard to this clone: The read ends 3 residues shy of where the CDR3 ends; the end is completed using the germline J gene. The chain links TRBV7-9 to TRBJ1-1, with D unresolved. Germline lookup yields CDR1 SEHNR and CDR2 FQNEAQ (reference sequence). The CDR3 sequence is 13 residues long. The sequenced CDR3 bases are TGTGCCAGCAGCCTGACTAGCGGCGAGACA. Its translation: CASSLTSGET. The entire CDR3 is CASSLTSGETAFF.

As concerns this clone: The read stops 3 residues short of the end of the CDR3; the missing end is completed from the germline J gene. V is TRBV7-6 and J is TRBJ1-3, with D maybe TRBD1 (5 bases). The CDR3 length is 18 residues. V was pared by 5 bases and J by 0 bases, with 20 bases between. Germline assignment: CDR1 SGHVS and CDR2 FNYEAQ. The covered CDR3 bases are TGTGCCAGCAGCCCCATTATGTCACAGGTGCTCTCTGGAAACACC. Translated: CASSPIMSQVLSGNT. The CDR3 in full is CASSPIMSQVLSGNTIYF.

Note on this clone: The CDR3 extends 3 residues past the end of the read, so its final part is completed from the germline J gene. V usage is TRBV18 and J usage is TRBJ1-2, with D tentatively TRBD1 (6 bases). The CDR3 runs 13 residues. Germline assignment: CDR1 KGHSH and CDR2 LQKENI. The part of the CDR3 DNA that was read is TGTGCCAGCTCACAGAACAGGGCCTACGGG. It encodes CASSQNRAYG. The full CDR3 protein reads CASSQNRAYGYTF.

Concerning this clone: The read ends 3 residues before the CDR3 terminus; that terminus is restored from the germline J gene. V is TRBV18 and J is TRBJ2-7; maybe TRBD2 (5 bases). CDR1 is KGHSH and CDR2 is LQKENI in the germline V gene. The V end was cut by 6 bases, the J end by 2 bases, with 20 bases between. The CDR3 runs 16 residues. CDR3 sequence reads: CASSQYTGKEAYEQYF. The DNA read from the CDR3 is TGTGCCAGCTCCCAATACACGGGGAAGGAGGCCTACGAG.

On this clone: The CDR3 end is not reached by the read, which stops 3 residues before it; the germline J gene fills it in. The genes are TRBV19 and TRBJ2-1; D uncertain. Germline CDR1 is LNHDA and CDR2 is SQIVND (reference sequence). CDR3 length: 22 amino acids. V lost 6 bases and J 1 base, leaving 34 bases between the germline ends. This CDR3 reads CASSDSLTAKGYIPLSYNEQFF. The sequenced CDR3 bases are TGTGCCAGTAGCGATTCACTTACAGCTAAAGGATATATCCCTCTGTCCTACAATGAG.

A note on this clone: The sequenced fragment ends 3 residues before the CDR3 boundary, so the rest is inferred from the germline J gene. The rearrangement links TRBV6-1 to TRBJ1-2; D gene uncertain. The germline V and J ends were trimmed by 4 bases and 2 bases, with 8 bases remaining between them. This CDR3 has 13 residues. From germline, CDR1 is MNHNS and CDR2 SASEGT. CDR3 DNA, as far as it was read: TGTGCCAGCAGTGCCGGGGAAAACTATGGC. This gives the protein CASSAGENYG. The whole CDR3 protein reads CASSAGENYGYTF.

As to this clone: The junction shows a germline mismatch at one end, possibly a read error. Read coverage stops 3 residues before the CDR3 terminus; the germline J gene supplies the remainder. The sample has other DNA sequences that encode this CDR3 too. The rearrangement uses TRBV9 and TRBJ1-3; 9 nucleotides match TRBD1. The CDR3 is 17 residues long. The germline CDR1 and CDR2 sequences are SGDLS and YYNGEE. The part of the CDR3 DNA that was read is TGTGCCAGCAGCTTAACCACAGGGGGCGCTTCTGGAAACACT. Its protein product is CASSLTTGGASGNT. From start to end, the CDR3 is CASSLTTGGASGNTIYF.

Turning to this clone: Read sequence stops 3 residues before the CDR3 end, and the germline J gene provides the missing end. The chain uses TRBV19 and TRBJ1-1, with D tentatively TRBD1 (5 bases). The ends were cut back, 10 bases at V and 4 bases at J, with 16 bases in the middle. CDR1 and CDR2 from the germline V gene are LNHDA and SQIVND (reference sequence). This CDR3 is built from 13 residues. CDR3 DNA, as far as it was read: TGTGCCACCCGTGGACCGAGGGGCACTGAA. The encoded protein is CATRGPRGTE. The full CDR3 reads CATRGPRGTEAFF.

Comments on this clone: The read finishes 3 residues shy of the CDR3 end, and the germline J gene is used to complete it. The chain links TRBV10-3 to TRBJ2-1; 9 bases are a match to TRBD2. The germline gives CDR1 ENHRY, CDR2 SYGVKD. The CDR3 loop spans 16 amino acids. Trimming took 7 bases from V and 7 from J; bases not matched to a gene: 14. The CDR3 protein is CAITRSREGSTNEQFF. The CDR3 DNA, read in part, is TGTGCCATCACCCGCTCGCGGGAGGGCTCTACGAATGAG.

Notes on this clone: The missing CDR3 end, 3 residues past where the read stops, is filled in from the germline J gene. The rearrangement links TRBV4-2 to TRBJ2-3; 7 bases fit TRBD1. CDR1 and CDR2 from the germline V gene are LGHNA and YNFKEQ. The CDR3 is 15 residues long. V was pared by 5 bases and J by 6 bases, with 11 bases of the junction left unmatched. CDR3 DNA, as far as it was read: TGTGCCAGCAGCTACCGGGACAGCATCGGTGATACG. This translates into CASSYRDSIGDT. The entire CDR3 sequence reads CASSYRDSIGDTQYF.

The CDR3 reads CASISGTGTVTGELFF. The CDR3 DNA, read in part, is TGCGCCAGCATCTCCGGGACAGGGACGGTAACCGGGGAG. The V and J genes are TRBV5-1 and TRBJ2-2; 9 bases agree with TRBD1. The read halts 3 residues ahead of the CDR3 end, with the missing end drawn from the germline J gene. Germline assignment: CDR1 SGHRS and CDR2 YFSETQ. The V and J ends lost 6 bases and 5 bases, in that order; junction bases with no gene match: 11. The CDR3 runs to 16 residues.

Remarks on this clone: The read finishes 3 residues shy of the CDR3 end, and the germline J gene is used to complete it. The V and J genes are TRBV2 and TRBJ2-7; 9 bases are a match to TRBD1. There are 15 residues in the CDR3. V lost 8 bases and J lost 0; bases outside the gene matches: 8. Germline V gives CDR1 SNHLY, CDR2 FYNNEI. The covered CDR3 bases are TGTGCCAGCCGGGGGACAGGGCATCGCTCCTACGAG. This sequence encodes CASRGTGHRSYE. The CDR3 as a whole reads CASRGTGHRSYEQYF.

For this clone: The read finishes 3 residues shy of the CDR3 end, and the germline J gene is used to complete it. The chain employs TRBV5-1 and TRBJ2-3; tentatively, D is TRBD1 (6 bases). This CDR3 has 17 amino acids. Trimming removed 0 bases at V and 2 bases at J, with 16 bases between. CDR1 and CDR2 from the germline V gene are SGHRS and YFSETQ. CDR3 DNA (partial): TGCGCCAGCAGCTTGGCGGGACACCTTTCTCTCACAGATACG. Translation: CASSLAGHLSLTDT. The CDR3 reads in full as CASSLAGHLSLTDTQYF.